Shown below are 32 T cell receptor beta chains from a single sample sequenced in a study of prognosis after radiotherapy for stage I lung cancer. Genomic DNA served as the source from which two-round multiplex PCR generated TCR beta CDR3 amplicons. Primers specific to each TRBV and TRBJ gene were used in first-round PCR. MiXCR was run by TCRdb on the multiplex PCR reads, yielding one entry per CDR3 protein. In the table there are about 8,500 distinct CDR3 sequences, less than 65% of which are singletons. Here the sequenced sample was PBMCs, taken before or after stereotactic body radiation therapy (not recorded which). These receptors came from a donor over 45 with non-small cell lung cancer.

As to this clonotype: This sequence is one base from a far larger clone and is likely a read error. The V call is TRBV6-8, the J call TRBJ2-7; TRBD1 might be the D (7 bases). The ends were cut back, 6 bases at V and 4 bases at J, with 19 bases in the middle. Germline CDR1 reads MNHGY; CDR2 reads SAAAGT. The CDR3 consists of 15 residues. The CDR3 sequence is CASSPPAGGLYEQYF. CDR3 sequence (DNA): TGTGCCAGCAGCCCCCCCGCAGGGGGGTTGTACGAGCAGTACTTC.

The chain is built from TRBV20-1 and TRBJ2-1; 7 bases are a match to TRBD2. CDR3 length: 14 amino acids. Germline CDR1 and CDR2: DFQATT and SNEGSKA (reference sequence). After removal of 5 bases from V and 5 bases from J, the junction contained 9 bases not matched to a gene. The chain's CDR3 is CSAGRLAGDNEQFF. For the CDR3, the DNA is TGCAGTGCTGGCAGACTAGCCGGTGACAATGAGCAGTTCTTC.

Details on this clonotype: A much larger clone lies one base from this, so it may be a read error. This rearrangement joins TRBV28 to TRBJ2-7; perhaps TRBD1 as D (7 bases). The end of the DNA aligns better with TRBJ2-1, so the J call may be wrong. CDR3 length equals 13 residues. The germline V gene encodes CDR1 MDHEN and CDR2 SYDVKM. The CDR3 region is CAINLGQTREQFF. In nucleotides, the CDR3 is TGTGCCATCAACCTGGGACAGACTAGGGAGCAGTTCTTC.

The CDR3: CASSFDSSSNNEQFF. The DNA for the CDR3 is TGCGCCAGCAGCTTTGACTCTAGCAGTAACAATGAGCAGTTCTTC. The chain employs TRBV5-1 and TRBJ2-1, with a tentative D call TRBD2 (5 bases). The V gene's germline CDR1 is SGHRS and CDR2 YFSETQ. V lost 2 bases to trimming and J lost 5 bases, with 14 bases between them. The CDR3 is 15 amino acids.

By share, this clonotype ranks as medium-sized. The CDR3: CASSMQGAGEKLFF. In nucleotides, the CDR3 is TGTGCCAGCAGTATGCAGGGGGCGGGTGAAAAACTGTTTTTT. V is TRBV6-1 and J is TRBJ1-4, with TRBD1 matching over 8 bases. V was clipped by 5 bases and J by 7 bases; unmatched bases: 6. Germline CDR1 MNHNS, CDR2 SASEGT. This CDR3 has 14 residues.

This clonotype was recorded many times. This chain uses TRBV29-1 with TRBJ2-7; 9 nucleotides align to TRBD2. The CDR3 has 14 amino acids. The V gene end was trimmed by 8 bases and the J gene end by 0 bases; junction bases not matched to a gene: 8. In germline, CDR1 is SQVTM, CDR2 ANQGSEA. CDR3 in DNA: TGCAGCACAACGACGCGGGAGGGCTCCTACGAGCAGTACTTC. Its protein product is CSTTTREGSYEQYF.

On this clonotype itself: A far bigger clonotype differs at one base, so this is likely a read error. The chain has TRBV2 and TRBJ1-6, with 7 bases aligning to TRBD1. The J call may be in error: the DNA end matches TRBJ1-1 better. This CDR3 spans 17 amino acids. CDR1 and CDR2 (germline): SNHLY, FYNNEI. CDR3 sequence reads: CASSEDRTGRRIPEAFF. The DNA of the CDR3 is TGTGCCAGCAGTGAAGACCGGACAGGCAGACGAATCCCTGAAGCTTTCTTT.

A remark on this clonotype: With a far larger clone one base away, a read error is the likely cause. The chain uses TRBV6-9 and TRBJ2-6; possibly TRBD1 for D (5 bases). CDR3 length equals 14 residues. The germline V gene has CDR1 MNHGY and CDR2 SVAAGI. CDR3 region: CASTQSSGAKVLTF. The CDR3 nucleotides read TGTGCCAGCACTCAATCCTCTGGGGCCAAAGTCCTGACTTTC.

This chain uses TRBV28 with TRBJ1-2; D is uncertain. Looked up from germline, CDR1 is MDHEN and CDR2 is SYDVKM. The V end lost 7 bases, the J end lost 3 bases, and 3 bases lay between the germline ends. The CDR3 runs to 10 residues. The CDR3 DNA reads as TGTGCCAGCAAGTACTATGGCTACACCTTC. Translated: CASKYYGYTF.

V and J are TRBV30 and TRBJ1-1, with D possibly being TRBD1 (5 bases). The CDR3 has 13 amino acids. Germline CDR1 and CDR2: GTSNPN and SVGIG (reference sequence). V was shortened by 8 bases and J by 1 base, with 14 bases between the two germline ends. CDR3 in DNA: TGTGCCGCCGAGAATGGGGGGAACACTGAAGCTTTCTTT. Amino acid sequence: CAAENGGNTEAFF. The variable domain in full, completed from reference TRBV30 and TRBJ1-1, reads SQTIHQWPATLVQPVGSPLSLECTVEGTSNPNLYWYRQAAGRGLQLLFYSVGIGQISSEVPQNLSASRPQDRQFILSSKKLLLSDSGFYLCAAENGGNTEAFFGQGTRLTVV.

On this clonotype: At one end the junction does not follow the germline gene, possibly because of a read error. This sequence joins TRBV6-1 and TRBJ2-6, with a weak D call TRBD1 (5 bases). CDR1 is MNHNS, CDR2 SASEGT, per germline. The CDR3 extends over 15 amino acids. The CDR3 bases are TGTGCCAGCAGGACTCGTTACTCTGGGGCCAACGTCCTGACCTTC. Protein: CASRTRYSGANVLTF.

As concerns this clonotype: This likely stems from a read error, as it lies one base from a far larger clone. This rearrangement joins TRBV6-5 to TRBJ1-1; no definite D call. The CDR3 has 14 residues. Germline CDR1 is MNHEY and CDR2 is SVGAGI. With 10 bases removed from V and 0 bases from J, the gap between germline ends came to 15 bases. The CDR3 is CAIFTDFLNTEAFF. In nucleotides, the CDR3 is TGTGCCATCTTTACAGATTTCCTGAACACTGAAGCTTTCTTT.

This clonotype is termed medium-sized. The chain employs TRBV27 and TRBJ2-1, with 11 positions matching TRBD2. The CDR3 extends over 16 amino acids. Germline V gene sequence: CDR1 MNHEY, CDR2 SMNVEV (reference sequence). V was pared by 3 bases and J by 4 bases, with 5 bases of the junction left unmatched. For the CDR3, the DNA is TGTGCCAGCAGTTTGACTAGCGGGAAACTTTACAATGAGCAGTTCTTC. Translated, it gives CASSLTSGKLYNEQFF.

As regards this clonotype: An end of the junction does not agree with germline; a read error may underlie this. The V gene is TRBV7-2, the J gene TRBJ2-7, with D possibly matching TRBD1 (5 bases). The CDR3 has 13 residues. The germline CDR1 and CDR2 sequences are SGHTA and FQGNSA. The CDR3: CASRSQGSYEHYF. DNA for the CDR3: TGTGCCAGCAGGTCCCAGGGTTCCTACGAGCATTACTTC. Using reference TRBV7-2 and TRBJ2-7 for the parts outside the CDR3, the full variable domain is GAGVSQSPSNKVTEKGKDVELRCDPISGHTALYWYRQSLGQGLEFLIYFQGNSAPDKSGLPSDRFSAERTGGSVSTLTIQRTQQEDSAVYLCASRSQGSYEHYFGPGTRLTVT.

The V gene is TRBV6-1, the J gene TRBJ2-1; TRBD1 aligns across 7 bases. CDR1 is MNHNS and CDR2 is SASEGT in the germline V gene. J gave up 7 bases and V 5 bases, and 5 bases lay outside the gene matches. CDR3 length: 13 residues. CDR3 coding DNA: TGTGCCAGCAGTATTGACAGGGAGAATGAGCAGTTCTTC. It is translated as CASSIDRENEQFF.

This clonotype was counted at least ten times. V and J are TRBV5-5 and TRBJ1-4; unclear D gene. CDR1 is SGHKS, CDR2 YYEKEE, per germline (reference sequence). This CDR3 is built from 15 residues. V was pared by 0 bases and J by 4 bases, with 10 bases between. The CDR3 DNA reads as TGTGCCAGCAGCTTGGGTCCCGGGATTAATGAAAAACTGTTTTTT. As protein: CASSLGPGINEKLFF.

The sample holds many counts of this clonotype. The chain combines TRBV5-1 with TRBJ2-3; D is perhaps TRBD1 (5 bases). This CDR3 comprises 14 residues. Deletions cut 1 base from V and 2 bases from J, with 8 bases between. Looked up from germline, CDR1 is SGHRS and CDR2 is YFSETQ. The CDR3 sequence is CASSLRQITDTQYF. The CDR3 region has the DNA TGCGCCAGCAGCTTGAGACAGATCACAGATACGCAGTATTTT.

CDR3 sequence: CASSLDRGRDGYTF. The CDR3, as DNA: TGCGCCAGCAGCCTTGACAGGGGACGGGATGGCTACACCTTC. The chain couples TRBV5-1 to TRBJ1-2, with 8 bases lining up with TRBD1. The CDR3 is 14 amino acids. CDR1 and CDR2 from the germline V gene are SGHRS and YFSETQ. The V gene end was trimmed by 4 bases and the J gene end by 6 bases; junction bases not matched to a gene: 8.

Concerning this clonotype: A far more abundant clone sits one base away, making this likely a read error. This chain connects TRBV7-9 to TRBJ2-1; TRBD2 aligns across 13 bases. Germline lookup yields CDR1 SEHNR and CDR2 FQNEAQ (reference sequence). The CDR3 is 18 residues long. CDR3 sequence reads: CASSLDRTSGSSYNDQFF. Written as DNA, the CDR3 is TGTGCCAGCAGCTTAGATAGGACTAGCGGGAGCTCCTACAATGACCAGTTCTTC.

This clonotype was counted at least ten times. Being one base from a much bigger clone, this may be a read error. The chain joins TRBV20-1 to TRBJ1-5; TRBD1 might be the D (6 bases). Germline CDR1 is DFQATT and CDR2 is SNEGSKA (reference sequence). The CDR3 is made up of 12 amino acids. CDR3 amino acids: CIRGQVGQPQHF. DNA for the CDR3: TGCATCCGGGGGCAAGTGGGCCAGCCCCAGCATTTT.

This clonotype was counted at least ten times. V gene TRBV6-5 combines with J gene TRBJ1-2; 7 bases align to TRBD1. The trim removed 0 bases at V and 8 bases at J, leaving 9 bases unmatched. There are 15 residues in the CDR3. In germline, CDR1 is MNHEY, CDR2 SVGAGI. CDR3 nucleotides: TGTGCCAGCAGTTACTCGACCGGGACAGTCGGCGGCTACACCTTC. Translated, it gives CASSYSTGTVGGYTF.

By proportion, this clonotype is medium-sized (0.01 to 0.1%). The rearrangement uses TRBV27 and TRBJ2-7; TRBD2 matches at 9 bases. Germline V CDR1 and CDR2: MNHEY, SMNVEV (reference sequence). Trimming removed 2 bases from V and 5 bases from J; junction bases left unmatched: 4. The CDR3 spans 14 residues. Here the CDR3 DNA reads TGTGCCAGCAGTTTAGAGCGGGAGGAAGACGAGCAGTACTTC. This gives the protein CASSLEREEDEQYF.

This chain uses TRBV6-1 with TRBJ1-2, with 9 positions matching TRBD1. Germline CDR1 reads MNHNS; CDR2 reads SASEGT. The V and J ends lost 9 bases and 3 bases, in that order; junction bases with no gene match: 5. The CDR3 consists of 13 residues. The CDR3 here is CASKQGAHYGYTF. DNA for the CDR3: TGTGCCAGTAAACAGGGGGCTCACTATGGCTACACCTTC.

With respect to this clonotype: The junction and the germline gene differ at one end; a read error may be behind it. CDR3 nucleotide sequence: TGTGCCATCATTGAGTCCGTGGTAACTGGAAACACCATATATTTT. Protein product: CAIIESVVTGNTIYF. This chain uses TRBV10-3 with TRBJ1-3; D remains ambiguous. The CDR3 spans 15 residues. Germline loops: CDR1 ENHRY, CDR2 SYGVKD.

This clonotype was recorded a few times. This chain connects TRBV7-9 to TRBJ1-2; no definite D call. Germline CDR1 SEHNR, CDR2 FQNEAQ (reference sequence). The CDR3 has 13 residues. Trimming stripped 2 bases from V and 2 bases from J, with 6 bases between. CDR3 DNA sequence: TGTGCCAGCAGCTTACAGGAAAACTATGGCTACACCTTC. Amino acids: CASSLQENYGYTF. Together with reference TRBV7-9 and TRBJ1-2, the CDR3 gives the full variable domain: DTGVSQNPRHKITKRGQNVTFRCDPISEHNRLYWYRQTLGQGPEFLTYFQNEAQLEKSRLLSDRFSAERPKGSFSTLEIQRTEQGDSAMYLCASSLQENYGYTFGSGTRLTVV.

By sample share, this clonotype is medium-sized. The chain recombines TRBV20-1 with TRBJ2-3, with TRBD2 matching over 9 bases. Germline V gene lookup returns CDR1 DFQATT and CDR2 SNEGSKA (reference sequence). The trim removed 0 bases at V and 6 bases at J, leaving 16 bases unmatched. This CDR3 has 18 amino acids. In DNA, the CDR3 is TGCAGTGCTAGAGATCTTCGGACGTCTAGCGGGAATTGGGATACGCAGTATTTT. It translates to CSARDLRTSSGNWDTQYF.

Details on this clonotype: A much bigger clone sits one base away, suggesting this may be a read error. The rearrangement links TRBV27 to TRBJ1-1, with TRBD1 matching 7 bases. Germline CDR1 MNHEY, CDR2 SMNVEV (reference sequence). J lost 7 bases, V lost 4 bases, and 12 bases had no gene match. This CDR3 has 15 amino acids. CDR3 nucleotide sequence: TGTGCCAGCAGTTGGCCGGGACAGCGGATAAGTGAAGCTTTCTTT. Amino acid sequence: CASSWPGQRISEAFF.

The CDR3 spells CASSPPHSEQYF. CDR3 bases: TGTGCCAGCAGTCCCCCCCATTCCGAGCAGTACTTC. The V gene is TRBV6-1, the J gene TRBJ2-7; D remains unclear. This CDR3 contains 12 residues. Trimming pared 5 bases from V and 6 bases from J, leaving 11 bases between. CDR1 and CDR2 from the germline V gene are MNHNS and SASEGT.

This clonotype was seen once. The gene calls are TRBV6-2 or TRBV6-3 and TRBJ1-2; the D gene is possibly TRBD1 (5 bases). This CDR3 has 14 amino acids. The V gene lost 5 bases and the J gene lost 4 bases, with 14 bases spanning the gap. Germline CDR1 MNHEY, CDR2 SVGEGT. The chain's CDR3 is CASSDGGKIYGYTF. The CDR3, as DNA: TGTGCCAGCAGTGACGGGGGTAAAATCTATGGCTACACCTTC.

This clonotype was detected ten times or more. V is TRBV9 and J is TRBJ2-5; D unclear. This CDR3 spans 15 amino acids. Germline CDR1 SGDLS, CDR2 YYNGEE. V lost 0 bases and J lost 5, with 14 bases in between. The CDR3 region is CASSVGPGLDETQYF. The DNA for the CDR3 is TGTGCCAGCAGCGTAGGCCCCGGTCTCGACGAGACCCAGTACTTC.

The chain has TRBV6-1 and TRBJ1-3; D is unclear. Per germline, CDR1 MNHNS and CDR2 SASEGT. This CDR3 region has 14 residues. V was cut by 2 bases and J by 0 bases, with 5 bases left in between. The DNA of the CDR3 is TGTGCCAGCAGTGAAACGGACTCTGGAAACACCATATATTTT. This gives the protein CASSETDSGNTIYF.

The CDR3 sequence is CASKEQGENTEAFF. The CDR3 region has the DNA TGCGCCAGCAAAGAACAGGGCGAGAACACTGAAGCTTTCTTT. The chain combines TRBV5-1 with TRBJ1-1; D might be TRBD1 (6 bases). CDR1 is SGHRS and CDR2 is YFSETQ in the germline V gene. This CDR3 spans 14 amino acids. V lost 6 bases and J lost 1, with 13 bases in between.